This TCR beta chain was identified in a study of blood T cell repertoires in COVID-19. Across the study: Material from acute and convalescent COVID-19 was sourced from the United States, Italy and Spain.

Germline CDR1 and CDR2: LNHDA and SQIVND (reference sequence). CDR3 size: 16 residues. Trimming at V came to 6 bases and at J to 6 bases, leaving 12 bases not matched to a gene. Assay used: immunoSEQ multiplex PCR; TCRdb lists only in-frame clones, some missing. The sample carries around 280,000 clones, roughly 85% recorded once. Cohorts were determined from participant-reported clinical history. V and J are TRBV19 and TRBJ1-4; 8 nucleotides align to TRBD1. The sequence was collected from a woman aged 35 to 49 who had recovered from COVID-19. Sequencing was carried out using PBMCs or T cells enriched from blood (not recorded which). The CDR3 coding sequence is TGTGCCAGTAGCGGGTCAACACAGGGGGATTATGAAAAACTGTTTTTT. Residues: CASSGSTQGDYEKLFF.